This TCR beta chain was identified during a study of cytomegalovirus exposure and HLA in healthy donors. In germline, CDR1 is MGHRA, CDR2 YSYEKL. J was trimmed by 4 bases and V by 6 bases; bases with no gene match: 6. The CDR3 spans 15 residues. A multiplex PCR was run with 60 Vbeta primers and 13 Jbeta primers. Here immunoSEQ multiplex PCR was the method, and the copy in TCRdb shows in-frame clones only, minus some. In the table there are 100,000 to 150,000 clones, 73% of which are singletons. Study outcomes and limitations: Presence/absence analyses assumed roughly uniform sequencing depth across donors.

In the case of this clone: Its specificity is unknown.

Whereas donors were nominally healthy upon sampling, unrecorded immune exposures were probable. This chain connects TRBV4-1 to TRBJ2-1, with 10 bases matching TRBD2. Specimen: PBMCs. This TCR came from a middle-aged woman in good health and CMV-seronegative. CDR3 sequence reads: CASSQGTSVYNEQFF. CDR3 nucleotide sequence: TGCGCCAGCAGTCAGGGGACTAGCGTATACAATGAGCAGTTCTTC.